What follows are 20 T cell receptor beta chains derived from one specimen sequenced in a study of blood T cell repertoires in COVID-19. The repertoire was sequenced with immunoSEQ multiplex PCR; TCRdb's copy has only in-frame clones and lacks some. This sample has about 110,000 clones; approximately 68% occur once, and the top ten carry approximately 8%. Material: peripheral blood. These TCRs come from a woman aged 60-75 years with acute or convalescent COVID-19.

The chain combines TRBV19 with TRBJ2-7; D might be TRBD2 (5 bases). Germline CDR1 LNHDA, CDR2 SQIVND (reference sequence). The CDR3 covers 13 residues. Between the trimmed V and J ends, which lost 6 bases and 6 bases, there was a span of 15 bases. The CDR3 here is CASSFGLFGEQYF. CDR3 coding DNA: TGTGCCAGTAGCTTCGGACTGTTCGGCGAGCAGTACTTC.

The CDR3 DNA follows: TGTGCCAGTTATGGGAGATCTGATGGAAACACCATATATTTT. Encoded protein: CASYGRSDGNTIYF. This rearrangement joins TRBV28 to TRBJ1-3; D call uncertain. CDR3 size: 14 residues. Trimming stripped 9 bases from V and 3 bases from J, with 15 bases between. The germline V gene has CDR1 MDHEN and CDR2 SYDVKM.

The chain combines TRBV6-5 with TRBJ2-3; 8 positions match TRBD1. CDR3 length: 15 amino acids. Germline V CDR1 and CDR2: MNHEY, SVGAGI. With V trimmed by 4 bases and J by 1 base, 4 bases remained unmatched. In nucleotides, the CDR3 is TGTGCCAGCAGTTTAAACAGGGGGGGCACAGATACGCAGTATTTT. Protein sequence: CASSLNRGGTDTQYF.

This rearrangement joins TRBV4-3 to TRBJ1-5; TRBD1 is a possible D gene (6 bases). The CDR3 sequence is 15 residues long. Germline-derived CDR1 and CDR2 are LGHNA and YSLEER. V lost 0 bases to trimming and J lost 1 base, with 7 bases between them. For the CDR3, the DNA is TGCGCCAGCAGCCAAGACAGGGGAAGCAATCAGCCCCAGCATTTT. It codes for CASSQDRGSNQPQHF.

V usage is TRBV6-6 and J usage is TRBJ2-1, with D possibly matching TRBD1 (7 bases). The ends were cut back, 7 bases at V and 0 bases at J, with 16 bases in the middle. The CDR3 has 16 amino acids. The V gene's germline CDR1 is MNHNY and CDR2 SVGAGI (reference sequence). The CDR3 sequence: CASKISGGFSYNEQFF. CDR3 in DNA: TGTGCCAGCAAAATTTCAGGGGGGTTCTCCTACAATGAGCAGTTCTTC.

This chain uses TRBV24-1 with TRBJ1-4; D might be TRBD1 (5 bases). Trimming cost V 0 bases and J 6 bases, with 10 bases left between them. CDR3 length equals 15 residues. Germline values: CDR1 KGHDR, CDR2 SFDVKD. CDR3 sequence reads: CATSDLVGGHEKLFF. CDR3 bases: TGTGCCACCAGTGATTTGGTGGGGGGTCATGAAAAACTGTTTTTT.

As regards this clone: Other nucleotide sequences in the sample specify the same CDR3. The chain links TRBV28 to TRBJ1-2; possible D gene TRBD1, 5 bases. Between the trimmed V and J ends, which lost 8 bases and 4 bases, there was a span of 11 bases. The CDR3 is made up of 12 amino acids. Germline CDR1 MDHEN, CDR2 SYDVKM. The CDR3 DNA reads as TGTGCCAGCGTTCGGGGGATCTATGGCTACACCTTC. Its protein product is CASVRGIYGYTF.

This chain uses TRBV19 with TRBJ1-3; D is unresolved. The CDR3 covers 14 residues. V was pared by 9 bases and J by 2 bases, with 14 bases between. The germline V gene encodes CDR1 LNHDA and CDR2 SQIVND (reference sequence). CDR3 DNA: TGTGCCAGCCAACGGGGATTTACTGGAAACACCATATATTTT. As protein: CASQRGFTGNTIYF.

J is TRBJ1-1 and V is TRBV15; no clear D gene. The V gene's germline CDR1 is LNHNV and CDR2 YYDKDF (reference sequence). This CDR3 spans 14 amino acids. V lost 1 base, J lost 3 bases, and 9 bases lay in between. CDR3 loop: CATSRVGLDTEAFF. CDR3 DNA sequence: TGTGCCACCAGCAGAGTCGGACTAGACACTGAAGCTTTCTTT.

The chain couples TRBV7-2 to TRBJ1-4; D remains unclear. The CDR3 sequence is 15 residues long. CDR1 is SGHTA, CDR2 FQGNSA, per germline. V lost 1 base to trimming and J lost 7 bases, with 13 bases between them. CDR3 sequence reads: CASSLGRQVPEKLFF. In nucleotides, the CDR3 is TGTGCCAGCAGCTTAGGAAGGCAGGTCCCTGAAAAACTGTTTTTT. Variable domain in full (rest from reference TRBV7-2 and TRBJ1-4): GAGVSQSPSNKVTEKGKDVELRCDPISGHTALYWYRQSLGQGLEFLIYFQGNSAPDKSGLPSDRFSAERTGGSVSTLTIQRTQQEDSAVYLCASSLGRQVPEKLFFGSGTQLSVL.

The chain combines TRBV5-1 with TRBJ1-1; 9 bases are a match to TRBD1. V dropped 4 bases and J dropped 6; count of bases not matched to a gene: 10. CDR3 length: 15 amino acids. The germline V gene has CDR1 SGHRS and CDR2 YFSETQ. Here the CDR3 reads CASSRTGQGGAEAFF. The DNA of the CDR3 is TGCGCCAGCAGCCGGACGGGACAGGGAGGGGCTGAAGCTTTCTTT.

J is TRBJ2-7 and V is TRBV6-5, with 8 bases lining up with TRBD1. The J segment lost 7 bases and the V segment lost 7 bases, leaving 9 bases of the junction unmatched. The CDR3 totals 13 residues. The germline gives CDR1 MNHEY, CDR2 SVGAGI. CDR3 sequence (DNA): TGTGCCAGCATGAGGCAGGGGGCCCGGGAGCAGTACTTC. Translation gives CASMRQGAREQYF.

Only a few counts were recorded for this clone. The chain couples TRBV5-6 to TRBJ2-7, with 8 nucleotides matching TRBD1. The CDR3 loop spans 15 amino acids. Trimming cost V 4 bases and J 7 bases; bases outside gene matches: 13. Germline CDR1 and CDR2: SGHDT and YYEEEE. The chain's CDR3 is CASSPWDRNLLEQYF. The CDR3 DNA sequence: TGTGCCAGCAGCCCCTGGGACAGGAACCTATTGGAGCAGTACTTC.

The J gene is TRBJ2-1, the V gene TRBV7-3, with 7 positions matching TRBD1. Germline V CDR1 and CDR2: SGHTA, FQGTGA. The CDR3 sequence is 17 residues long. V was clipped by 4 bases and J by 1 base; unmatched bases: 10. CDR3: CASSSRTGRGSYNEQFF. As DNA, the CDR3 is TGTGCCAGCAGCTCCCGGACAGGTAGAGGGTCCTACAATGAGCAGTTCTTC.

The chain has TRBV11-1 and TRBJ1-4, with 9 bases identical to TRBD1. V dropped 5 bases and J dropped 7; count of bases not matched to a gene: 5. Germline V gene lookup returns CDR1 SGHAT and CDR2 FQDESV (reference sequence). The CDR3 is 14 amino acids. This CDR3 is CASSRTGGGEKLFF. Here the CDR3 DNA reads TGTGCCAGCAGCCGAACAGGGGGCGGTGAAAAACTGTTTTTT.

This clone was counted between two and nine times. This chain links TRBV29-1 with TRBJ1-2; D is ambiguous. Between the trimmed V and J ends, which lost 3 bases and 8 bases, there was a span of 16 bases. The CDR3 is made up of 13 amino acids. CDR1 and CDR2 from the germline V gene are SQVTM and ANQGSEA. CDR3 amino acids: CSVDSVVGRGYTF. CDR3 in DNA: TGCAGCGTTGACTCGGTCGTTGGTCGAGGCTACACCTTC.

The V call is TRBV5-1, the J call TRBJ2-1; TRBD2 agrees at 11 bases. Germline V gene data show CDR1 as SGHRS and CDR2 as YFSETQ. CDR3 size: 17 residues. Losses at the gene ends were 1 base for V and 8 bases for J; bases not matched to a gene: 11. The CDR3 loop is CASSLTFSGGAGHEQFF. In nucleotides, the CDR3 is TGCGCCAGCAGCTTGACTTTTAGCGGGGGGGCCGGCCATGAGCAGTTCTTC. Combining the CDR3 with reference TRBV5-1 and TRBJ2-1 gives the whole variable domain KAGVTQTPRYLIKTRGQQVTLSCSPISGHRSVSWYQQTPGQGLQFLFEYFSETQRNKGNFPGRFSGRQFSNSRSEMNVSTLELGDSALYLCASSLTFSGGAGHEQFFGPGTRLTVL.

Comments on this clone: Other DNA sequences within the sample encode an identical CDR3. The chain joins TRBV24-1 to TRBJ1-2; the D is unclear. The V and J ends lost 1 base and 3 bases respectively, with 8 bases between them. The CDR3 covers 14 residues. CDR1 is KGHDR, CDR2 SFDVKD, per germline. The CDR3 loop reads CATSDLRGDYGYTF. In DNA, the CDR3 is TGTGCCACCAGTGATTTACGGGGTGACTATGGCTACACCTTC.

There are many counts of this clone. One end of the junction does not line up with germline, which may come from a read error. CDR3 loop: CSARTGGLVF. The CDR3 DNA reads as TGCAGTGCTAGAACCGGGGGTCTGGTCTTT. This chain connects TRBV20-1 to TRBJ1-1, with D possibly TRBD1 on 5 matching bases. The CDR3 extends over 10 amino acids. Germline CDR1 and CDR2: DFQATT and SNEGSKA (reference sequence).

The gene calls are TRBV24-1 and TRBJ2-3; 7 bases agree with TRBD2. With V trimmed by 4 bases and J by 3 bases, 6 bases remained unmatched. The length of the CDR3 is 15 residues. Germline CDR1 KGHDR, CDR2 SFDVKD. In DNA form, the CDR3 reads TGTGCCACCAGTGAGTTGGGACTAAATACAGATACGCAGTATTTT. As protein: CATSELGLNTDTQYF.